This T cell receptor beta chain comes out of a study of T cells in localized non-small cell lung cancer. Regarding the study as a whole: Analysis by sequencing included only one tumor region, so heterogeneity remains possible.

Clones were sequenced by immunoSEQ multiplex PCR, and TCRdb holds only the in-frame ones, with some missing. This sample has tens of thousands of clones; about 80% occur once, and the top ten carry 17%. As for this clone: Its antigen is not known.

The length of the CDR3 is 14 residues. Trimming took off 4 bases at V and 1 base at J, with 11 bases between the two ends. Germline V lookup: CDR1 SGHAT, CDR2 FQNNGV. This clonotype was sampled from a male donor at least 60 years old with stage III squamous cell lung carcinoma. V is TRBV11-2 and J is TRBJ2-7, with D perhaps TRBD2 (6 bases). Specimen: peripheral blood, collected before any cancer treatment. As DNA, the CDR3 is TGTGCCAGCAGCTCACAGCGGGCGTCCTACGAGCAGTACTTC. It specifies CASSSQRASYEQYF.